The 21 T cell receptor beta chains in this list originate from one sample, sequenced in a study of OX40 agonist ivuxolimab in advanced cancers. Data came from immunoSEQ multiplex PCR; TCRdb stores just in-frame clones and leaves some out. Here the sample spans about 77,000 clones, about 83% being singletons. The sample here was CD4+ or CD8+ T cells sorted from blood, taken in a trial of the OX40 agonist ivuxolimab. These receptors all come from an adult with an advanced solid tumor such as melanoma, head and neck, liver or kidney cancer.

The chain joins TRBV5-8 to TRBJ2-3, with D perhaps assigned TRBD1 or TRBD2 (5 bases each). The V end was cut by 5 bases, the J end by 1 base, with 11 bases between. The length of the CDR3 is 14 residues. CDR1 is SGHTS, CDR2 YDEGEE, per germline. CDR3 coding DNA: TGTGCCAGCAGATTGTGGGACGGCACAGATACGCAGTATTTT. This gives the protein CASRLWDGTDTQYF.

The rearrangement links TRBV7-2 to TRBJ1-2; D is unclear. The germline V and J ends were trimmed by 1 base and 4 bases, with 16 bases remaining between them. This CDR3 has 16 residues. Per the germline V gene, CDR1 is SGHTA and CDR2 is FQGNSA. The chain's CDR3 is CASSLERARTGYGYTF. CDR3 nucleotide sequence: TGTGCCAGCAGCTTAGAAAGGGCCAGAACGGGCTATGGCTACACCTTC.

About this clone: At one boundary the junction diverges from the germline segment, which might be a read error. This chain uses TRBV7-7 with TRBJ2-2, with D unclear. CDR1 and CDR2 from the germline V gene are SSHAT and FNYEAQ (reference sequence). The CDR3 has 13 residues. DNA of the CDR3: TGTGCTAGCAGCTTAGTCGGTCCCGGGGAGCTGTTTTTT. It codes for CASSLVGPGELFF.

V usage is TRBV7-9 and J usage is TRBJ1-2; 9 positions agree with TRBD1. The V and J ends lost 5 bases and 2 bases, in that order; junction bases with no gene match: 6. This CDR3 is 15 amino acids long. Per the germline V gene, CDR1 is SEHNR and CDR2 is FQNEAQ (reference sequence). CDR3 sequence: CASSTRQGENYGYTF. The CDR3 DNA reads TGTGCCAGCAGCACCCGACAGGGGGAGAACTATGGCTACACCTTC.

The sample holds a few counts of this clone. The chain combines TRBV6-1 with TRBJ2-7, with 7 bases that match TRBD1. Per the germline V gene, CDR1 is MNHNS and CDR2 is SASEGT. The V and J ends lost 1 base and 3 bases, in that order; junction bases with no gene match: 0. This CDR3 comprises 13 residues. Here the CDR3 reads CASSEDRGYEQYF. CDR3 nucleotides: TGTGCCAGCAGTGAAGACAGGGGCTACGAGCAGTACTTC.

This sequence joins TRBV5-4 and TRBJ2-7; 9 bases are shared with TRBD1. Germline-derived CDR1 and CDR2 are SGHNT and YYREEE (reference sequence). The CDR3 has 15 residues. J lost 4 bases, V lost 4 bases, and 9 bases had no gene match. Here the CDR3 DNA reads TGTGCCAGCAGCGGCGGGGGACAGGGCCCATACGAGCAGTACTTC. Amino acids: CASSGGGQGPYEQYF.

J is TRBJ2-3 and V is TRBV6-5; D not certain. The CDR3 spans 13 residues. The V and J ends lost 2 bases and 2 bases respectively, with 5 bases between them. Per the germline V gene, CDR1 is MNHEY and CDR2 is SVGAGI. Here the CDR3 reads CASSYDHTDTQYF. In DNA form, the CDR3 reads TGTGCCAGCAGTTACGACCACACAGATACGCAGTATTTT.

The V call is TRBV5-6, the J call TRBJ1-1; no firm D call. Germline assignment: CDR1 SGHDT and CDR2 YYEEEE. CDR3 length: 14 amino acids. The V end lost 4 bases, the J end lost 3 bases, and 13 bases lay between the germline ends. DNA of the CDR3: TGTGCCAGCAGCCTCGGTGAAGTGGACACTGAAGCTTTCTTT. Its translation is CASSLGEVDTEAFF.

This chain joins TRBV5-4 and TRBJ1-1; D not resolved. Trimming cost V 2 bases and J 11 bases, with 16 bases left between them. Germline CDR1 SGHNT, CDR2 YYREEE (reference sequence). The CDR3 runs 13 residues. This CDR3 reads CASSFESPAAAFF. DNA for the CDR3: TGTGCCAGCAGCTTCGAGTCGCCCGCGGCTGCTTTCTTT.

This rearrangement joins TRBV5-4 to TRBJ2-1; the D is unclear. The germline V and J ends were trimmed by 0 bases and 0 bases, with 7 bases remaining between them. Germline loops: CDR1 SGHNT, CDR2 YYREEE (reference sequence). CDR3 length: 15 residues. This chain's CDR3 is CASSLGTDSYNEQFF. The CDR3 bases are TGTGCCAGCAGCTTGGGGACCGACTCCTACAATGAGCAGTTCTTC.

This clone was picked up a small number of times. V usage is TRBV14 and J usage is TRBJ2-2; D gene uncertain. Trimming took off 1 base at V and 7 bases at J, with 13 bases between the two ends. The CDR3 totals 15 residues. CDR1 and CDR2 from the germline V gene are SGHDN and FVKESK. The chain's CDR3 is CASSQVLGFGGELFF. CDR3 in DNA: TGTGCCAGCAGCCAAGTCCTAGGATTCGGCGGGGAGCTGTTTTTT.

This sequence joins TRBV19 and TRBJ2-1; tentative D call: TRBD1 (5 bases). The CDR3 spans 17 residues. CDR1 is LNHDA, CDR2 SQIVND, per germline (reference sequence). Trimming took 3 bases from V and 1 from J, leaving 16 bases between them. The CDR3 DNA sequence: TGTGCCAGTAGTATCCTTCATCGGGCAGGGTCCTACAATGAGCAGTTCTTC. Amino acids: CASSILHRAGSYNEQFF.

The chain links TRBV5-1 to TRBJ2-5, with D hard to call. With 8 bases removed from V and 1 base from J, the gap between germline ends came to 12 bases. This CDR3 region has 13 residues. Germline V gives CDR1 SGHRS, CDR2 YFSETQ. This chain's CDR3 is CASSAQPQETQYF. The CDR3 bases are TGCGCCAGTTCAGCTCAGCCCCAAGAGACCCAGTACTTC.

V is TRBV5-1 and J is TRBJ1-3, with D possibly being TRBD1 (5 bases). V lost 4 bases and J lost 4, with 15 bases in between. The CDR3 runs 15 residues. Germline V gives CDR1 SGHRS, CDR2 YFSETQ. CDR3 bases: TGCGCCAGCAGCGGATCGGGGGTATTCGGAAACACCATATATTTT. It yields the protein CASSGSGVFGNTIYF.

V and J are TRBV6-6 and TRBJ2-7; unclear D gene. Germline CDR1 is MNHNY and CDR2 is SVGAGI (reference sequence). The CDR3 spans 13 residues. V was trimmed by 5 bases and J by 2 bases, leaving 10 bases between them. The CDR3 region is CASSKQAPYEQYF. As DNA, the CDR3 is TGTGCCAGCAGTAAGCAGGCCCCCTACGAGCAGTACTTC.

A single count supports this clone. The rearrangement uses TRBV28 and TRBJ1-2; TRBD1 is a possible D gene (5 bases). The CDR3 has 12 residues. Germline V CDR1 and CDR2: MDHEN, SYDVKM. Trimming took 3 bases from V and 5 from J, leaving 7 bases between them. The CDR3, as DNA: TGTGCCAGCAGTTTCAGGGCGTATGGCTACACCTTC. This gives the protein CASSFRAYGYTF.

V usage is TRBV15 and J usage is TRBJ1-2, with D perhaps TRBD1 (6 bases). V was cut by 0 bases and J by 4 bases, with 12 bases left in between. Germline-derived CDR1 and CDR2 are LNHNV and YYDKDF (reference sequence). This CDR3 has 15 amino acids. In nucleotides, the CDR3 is TGTGCCACCAGCAGAGACAGGGGCCAGACCTATGGCTACACCTTC. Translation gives CATSRDRGQTYGYTF.

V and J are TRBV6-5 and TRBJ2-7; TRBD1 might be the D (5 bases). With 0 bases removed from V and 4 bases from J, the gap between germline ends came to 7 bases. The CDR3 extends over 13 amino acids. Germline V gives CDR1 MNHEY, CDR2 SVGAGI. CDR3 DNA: TGTGCCAGCAGTTACTCAGGGGCATACGAGCAGTACTTC. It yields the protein CASSYSGAYEQYF.

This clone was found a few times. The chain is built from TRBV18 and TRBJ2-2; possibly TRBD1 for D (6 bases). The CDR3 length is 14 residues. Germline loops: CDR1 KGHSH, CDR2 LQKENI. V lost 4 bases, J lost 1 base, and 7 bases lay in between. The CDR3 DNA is TGTGCCAGCTCACAGGGACAGAACACCGGGGAGCTGTTTTTT. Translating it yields CASSQGQNTGELFF.

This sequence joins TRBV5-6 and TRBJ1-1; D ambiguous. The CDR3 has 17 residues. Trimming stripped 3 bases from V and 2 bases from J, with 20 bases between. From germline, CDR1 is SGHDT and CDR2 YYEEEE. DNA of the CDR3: TGTGCCAGCAGCTCCTATAGTGGTTCATTAATTAACACTGAAGCTTTCTTT. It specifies CASSSYSGSLINTEAFF.

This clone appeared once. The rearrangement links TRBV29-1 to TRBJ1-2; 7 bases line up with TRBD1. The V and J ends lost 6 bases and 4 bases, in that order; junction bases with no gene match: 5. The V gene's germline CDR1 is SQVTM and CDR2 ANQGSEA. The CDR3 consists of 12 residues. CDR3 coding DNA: TGCAGCGTCGACAGGGATGGCTATGGCTACACCTTC. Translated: CSVDRDGYGYTF. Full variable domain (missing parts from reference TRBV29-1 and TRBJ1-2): SAVISQKPSRDICQRGTSLTIQCQVDSQVTMMFWYRQQPGQSLTLIATANQGSEATYESGFVIDKFPISRPNLTFSTLTVSNMSPEDSSIYLCSVDRDGYGYTFGSGTRLTVV.